This section outlines one TCR beta chain sequence together with its context. Its antigen is as yet unknown. At one boundary the junction diverges from the germline segment, which might be a read error. Nominal health characterized the donors when sampled, though unrecorded immune exposures were likely. PCR used 60 Vbeta primers and 13 Jbeta primers. Per the original data handling: As a later analysis found, there were 80 million or so unique TCR beta chains, of which around 10 million were shared. TCRdb keeps only in-frame clones here, not all; method: immunoSEQ multiplex PCR. D and trimming come from the DNA, and the V and J calls and clone size come from that table. Among 100,000 to 150,000 clones listed, around three quarters were seen once. The data were obtained in a study of cytomegalovirus exposure and HLA in healthy donors. The study, taken as a whole, reports: A prior analysis recorded that most TCR beta V segments were productive about 90% or about 30% of the time.

The CDR3 length is 15 residues. Germline-derived CDR1 and CDR2 are WSHSY and SAAADI. Specimen: PBMCs. The chain has TRBV10-2 and TRBJ2-1; TRBD1 matches 7 bases. This TCR derives from a human donor in good health. CDR3 in DNA: TGCGCCAGCAATGAGGGGGCTCCCATCTACAATGAGCAGTTCTTC. Protein product: CASNEGAPIYNEQFF.